Listed here is a single T cell receptor (beta chain). The entry originates in a study of T cell responses to AZD1222 COVID-19 vaccine. Using immunoSEQ multiplex PCR, the repertoire was profiled, and TCRdb retains in-frame clones only, with some absent. The sample lists around 150,000 clones, roughly 90% occurring once. CDR3 length: 16 residues. The receptor's source is an adult who received the AZD1222 COVID-19 vaccine. Here the sequenced sample was peripheral blood, taken 28 days after the second AZD1222 dose. The genes are TRBV21-1 and TRBJ2-5; the table's D call TRBD2 went unverified against the DNA. TRBV21-1 is given as a pseudogene. DNA for the CDR3: TGTGCCAGCAGCCCCGGGACTTACAGGAACCAAGAGACCCAGTACTTC. Protein product: CASSPGTYRNQETQYF.